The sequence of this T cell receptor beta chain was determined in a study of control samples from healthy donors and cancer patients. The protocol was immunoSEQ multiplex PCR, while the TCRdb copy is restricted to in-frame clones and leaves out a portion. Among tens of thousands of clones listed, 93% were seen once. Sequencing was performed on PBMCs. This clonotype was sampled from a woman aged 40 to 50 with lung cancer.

CDR3 nucleotide sequence: TGTGCCAGCAGCCGTGGTGCTGAAAAACTGTTTTTT. This codes for CASSRGAEKLFF. The V gene is TRBV3-1 (or the pseudogene TRBV3-2), the J gene TRBJ1-4; D gene uncertain. This CDR3 is built from 12 residues. CDR1 and CDR2 from the germline V gene are LGHDT and YNNKEL (reference sequence). The V gene lost 4 bases and the J gene lost 7 bases, with 7 bases spanning the gap.